These 18 T cell receptor beta chains originate from one sample sequenced in a study of naive and memory T cell subsets. Findings and limits, study-wide: Especially in CD8 cells, naive repertoires contained a few larger clonotypes, possibly CD45RA-re-expressing memory cells.

These receptors' targets are unknown. An equimolar mix of two oligonucleotides served as the beta constant-region primer for TRBC1 and TRBC2. Ligated cDNA was amplified by four rounds of PCR with nested alpha and beta constant-region primers and SP2. TCRdb re-called the UMI-ligation and nested PCR reads through MiXCR, storing one row per CDR3 protein. The sample lists over 100,000 distinct CDR3 sequences; roughly 15% were seen once. Sequencing was performed on naive CD8+ T cells from blood. The origin of the receptors is a human donor in good health.

The chain couples TRBV4-2 to TRBJ2-1; D uncertain. The germline CDR1 and CDR2 sequences are LGHNA and YNFKEQ. CDR3 length: 12 residues. V was clipped by 4 bases and J by 10 bases, with 11 bases between them. CDR3 DNA sequence: TGTGCCAGCAGCCCAGCGAGAAGGGAGCAGTTCTTC. Its translation: CASSPARREQFF.

A single count supports this clonotype. The chain uses TRBV12-3 or TRBV12-4 and TRBJ2-1, with a weak D call TRBD2 (6 bases). Trimming removed 6 bases from V and 1 base from J, with 16 bases in between. This CDR3 region has 16 residues. CDR3 DNA sequence: TGTGCCAGCAGAACTCCGGGACTTGGGTCCTACAATGAGCAGTTCTTC. This gives the protein CASRTPGLGSYNEQFF.

This clonotype was seen more than once but under ten times. The chain joins TRBV20-1 to TRBJ2-4, with TRBD1 matching over 10 bases. This CDR3 contains 14 residues. V shed 5 bases, J shed 6 bases, and the junction held 7 bases outside the gene matches. The germline V gene encodes CDR1 DFQATT and CDR2 SNEGSKA (reference sequence). The CDR3 sequence is CSASDRGALNIQYF. For the CDR3, the DNA is TGCAGTGCTTCGGACAGGGGGGCACTAAACATTCAGTACTTC.

The chain joins TRBV10-3 to TRBJ2-5; 9 nucleotides line up with TRBD1. The trim removed 4 bases at V and 4 bases at J, leaving 7 bases unmatched. Germline V gene data show CDR1 as ENHRY and CDR2 as SYGVKD. The CDR3 has 15 amino acids. CDR3: CAISASGQGPETQYF. The CDR3 nucleotides read TGTGCCATCAGTGCTTCGGGACAGGGACCAGAGACCCAGTACTTC.

This clonotype was picked up a small number of times. This chain links TRBV12-3 or TRBV12-4 with TRBJ2-1; D is possibly TRBD1 (5 bases). The CDR3 has 13 residues. V gave up 6 bases and J gave up 4 bases, with 10 bases separating them. The CDR3 region is CASRGTGYNEQFF. For the CDR3, the DNA is TGTGCCAGCAGAGGAACAGGATACAATGAGCAGTTCTTC.

There are a few counts of this clonotype. This chain connects TRBV15 to TRBJ1-1; no clear D. This CDR3 has 14 amino acids. Germline lookup yields CDR1 LNHNV and CDR2 YYDKDF (reference sequence). V was clipped by 1 base and J by 1 base, with 7 bases between them. CDR3 nucleotide sequence: TGTGCCACCAGCAGAGGCGGAACGAACACTGAAGCTTTCTTT. Translated, it gives CATSRGGTNTEAFF.

This clonotype was detected many times. This chain links TRBV29-1 with TRBJ2-1; the D is unclear. Germline V gene data show CDR1 as SQVTM and CDR2 as ANQGSEA. V was pared by 1 base and J by 0 bases, with 13 bases between. The CDR3 sequence is 16 residues long. Here the CDR3 DNA reads TGCAGCGTTGAAGGGCGCTTCCAGAGCTCCTACAATGAGCAGTTCTTC. It encodes CSVEGRFQSSYNEQFF.

This clonotype was found a few times. The rearrangement links TRBV29-1 to TRBJ1-1; TRBD1 aligns across 7 bases. Trimming removed 4 bases from V and 3 bases from J; junction bases left unmatched: 5. The germline gives CDR1 SQVTM, CDR2 ANQGSEA. The CDR3 sequence is 13 residues long. Written as DNA, the CDR3 is TGCAGCGTTGTAGCAGGGGGGGACACTGAAGCTTTCTTT. Amino acid sequence: CSVVAGGDTEAFF.

This clonotype has a single count. A junction boundary mismatches the germline segment, possibly from a read error. The V and J genes are TRBV20-1 and TRBJ2-7, with a possible D match to TRBD2 (6 bases). The CDR3 length is 13 residues. Germline-derived CDR1 and CDR2 are DFQATT and SNEGSKA (reference sequence). The CDR3 loop is CSANGGSSYEQHF. DNA of the CDR3: TGCAGTGCCAACGGGGGAAGCTCCTACGAGCAGCACTTC.

The chain combines TRBV27 with TRBJ2-1, with D maybe TRBD1 (6 bases). The V end lost 6 bases, the J end lost 5 bases, and 14 bases lay between the germline ends. Germline CDR1 reads MNHEY; CDR2 reads SMNVEV (reference sequence). This CDR3 has 14 residues. The CDR3 loop is CASSLQGPHNEQFF. The CDR3, as DNA: TGTGCCAGCAGCCTACAGGGACCCCACAATGAGCAGTTCTTC.

The V gene is TRBV4-3, the J gene TRBJ2-1; maybe TRBD2 (5 bases). Germline lookup yields CDR1 LGHNA and CDR2 YSLEER. This CDR3 has 13 amino acids. V was clipped by 1 base and J by 6 bases, with 7 bases between them. DNA for the CDR3: TGCGCCAGCAGCCAAGCGGGAACCAATGAGCAGTTCTTC. Its translation: CASSQAGTNEQFF.

The rearrangement joins TRBV6-6 to TRBJ1-1, with TRBD1 as a possible D gene (6 bases). CDR1 is MNHNY and CDR2 is SVGAGI in the germline V gene (reference sequence). This CDR3 has 16 residues. V was trimmed by 2 bases and J by 5 bases, leaving 18 bases between them. CDR3 loop: CASSYGIQGFETEAFF. The CDR3 DNA is TGTGCCAGCAGTTACGGAATACAGGGATTTGAGACTGAAGCTTTCTTT.

In its sample, this clonotype was seen many times. The CDR3 DNA is TGCAGTGCTAGAGATTCGGCTAGCGGGAACGTTCAAGAGACCCAGTACTTC. Protein sequence: CSARDSASGNVQETQYF. J is TRBJ2-5 and V is TRBV20-1; 9 nucleotides match TRBD2. CDR1 is DFQATT, CDR2 SNEGSKA, per germline (reference sequence). The length of the CDR3 is 17 residues. V shed 0 bases and J 2 bases; nucleotides not matched to a gene: 10.

The chain carries TRBV25-1 and TRBJ1-2; D gene uncertain. CDR3 length equals 12 residues. Looked up from germline, CDR1 is MGHDK and CDR2 is SYGVNS. V lost 8 bases and J 0 bases, leaving 7 bases between the germline ends. The CDR3 is CASGQANYGYTF. DNA for the CDR3: TGTGCCAGCGGGCAAGCTAACTATGGCTACACCTTC.

This clonotype was counted a few times. The chain has TRBV2 and TRBJ2-1, with 11 bases fitting TRBD2. The CDR3 length is 17 residues. V gave up 6 bases and J gave up 2 bases; unmatched junction bases: 9. The germline V gene has CDR1 SNHLY and CDR2 FYNNEI. The CDR3 sequence is CASRGTSGTPTYNEQFF. DNA of the CDR3: TGTGCCAGCAGAGGGACTAGCGGAACCCCGACCTACAATGAGCAGTTCTTC.

The V call is TRBV13, the J call TRBJ2-6; D is possibly TRBD1 (6 bases). Trimming took 5 bases from V and 0 from J, leaving 14 bases between them. This CDR3 is built from 17 residues. CDR1 PRHDT and CDR2 FYEKMQ come from the germline V gene (reference sequence). The CDR3 DNA sequence: TGTGCCAGCAGCACGAAGGGGGATAGCTCTGGGGCCAACGTCCTGACTTTC. It specifies CASSTKGDSSGANVLTF.

This chain joins TRBV13 and TRBJ2-7; tentative D call: TRBD2 (6 bases). The germline gives CDR1 PRHDT, CDR2 FYEKMQ (reference sequence). Trimming stripped 5 bases from V and 7 bases from J, with 21 bases between. CDR3 length equals 15 residues. DNA for the CDR3: TGTGCCAGCAGCCACGGGAGAGGTGAAGCCCTGGAGCAGTACTTC. It is translated as CASSHGRGEALEQYF.

This clonotype was detected many times. This chain connects TRBV6-5 to TRBJ1-5; D is unclear. Germline V gene data show CDR1 as MNHEY and CDR2 as SVGAGI. Trimming pared 5 bases from V and 0 bases from J, leaving 8 bases between. The CDR3 runs to 14 residues. CDR3 nucleotides: TGTGCCAGCAGTCCCCTAGGTAGCAATCAGCCCCAGCATTTT. This translates into CASSPLGSNQPQHF.